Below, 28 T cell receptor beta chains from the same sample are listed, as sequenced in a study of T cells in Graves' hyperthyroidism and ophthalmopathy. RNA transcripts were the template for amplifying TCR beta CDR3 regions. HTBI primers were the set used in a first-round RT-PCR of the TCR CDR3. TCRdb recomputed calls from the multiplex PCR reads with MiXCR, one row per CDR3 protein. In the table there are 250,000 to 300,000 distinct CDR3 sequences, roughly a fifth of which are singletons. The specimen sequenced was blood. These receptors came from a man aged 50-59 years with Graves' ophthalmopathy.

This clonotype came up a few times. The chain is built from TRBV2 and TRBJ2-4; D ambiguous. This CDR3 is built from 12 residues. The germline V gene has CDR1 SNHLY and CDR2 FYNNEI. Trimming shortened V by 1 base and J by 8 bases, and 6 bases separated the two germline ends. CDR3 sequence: CASSEGIHIQYF. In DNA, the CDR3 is TGTGCCAGCAGTGAAGGTATTCACATTCAGTACTTC.

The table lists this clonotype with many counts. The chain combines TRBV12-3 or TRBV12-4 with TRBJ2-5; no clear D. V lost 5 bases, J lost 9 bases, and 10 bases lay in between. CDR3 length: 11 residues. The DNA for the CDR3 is TGTGCCAGCAGTATCAGTGAGGCCCAGTACTTC. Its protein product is CASSISEAQYF.

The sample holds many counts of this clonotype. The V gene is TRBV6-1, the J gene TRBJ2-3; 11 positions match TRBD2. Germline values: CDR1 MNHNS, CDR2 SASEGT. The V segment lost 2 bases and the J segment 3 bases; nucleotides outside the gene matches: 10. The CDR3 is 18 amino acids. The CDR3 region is CASSERWGGTSGTDTQYF. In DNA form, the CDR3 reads TGTGCCAGCAGTGAAAGGTGGGGGGGGACTAGCGGAACAGATACGCAGTATTTT.

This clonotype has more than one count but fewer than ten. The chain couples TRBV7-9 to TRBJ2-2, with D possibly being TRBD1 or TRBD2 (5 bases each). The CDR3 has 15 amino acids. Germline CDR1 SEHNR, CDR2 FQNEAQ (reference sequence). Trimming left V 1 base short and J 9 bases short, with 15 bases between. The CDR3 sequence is CASSLDGTPSRELFF. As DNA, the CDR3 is TGTGCCAGCAGCTTAGATGGGACCCCAAGTCGGGAGCTGTTTTTT.

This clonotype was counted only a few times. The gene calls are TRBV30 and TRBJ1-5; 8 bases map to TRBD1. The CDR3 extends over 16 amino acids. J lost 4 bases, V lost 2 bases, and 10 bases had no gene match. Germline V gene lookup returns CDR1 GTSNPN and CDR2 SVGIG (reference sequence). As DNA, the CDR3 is TGTGCCTGGAGTTACAGGGGGGGTGCAGAAAATCAGCCCCAGCATTTT. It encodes CAWSYRGGAENQPQHF.

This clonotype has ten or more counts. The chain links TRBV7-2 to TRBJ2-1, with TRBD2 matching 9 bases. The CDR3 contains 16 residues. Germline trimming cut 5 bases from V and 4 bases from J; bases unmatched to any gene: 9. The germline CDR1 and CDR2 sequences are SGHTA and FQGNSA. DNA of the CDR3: TGTGCCAGCAGCCGCCCTATTGCGGGAGGGTACAATGAGCAGTTCTTC. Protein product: CASSRPIAGGYNEQFF.

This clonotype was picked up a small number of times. CDR3 bases: TGTGCCAGCAGTGAACACCGAGCGGGAGGGTTAAATGAGCAGTTCTTC. Its translation is CASSEHRAGGLNEQFF. This chain connects TRBV25-1 to TRBJ2-1; 10 bases align to TRBD2. Looked up from germline, CDR1 is MGHDK and CDR2 is SYGVNS. V lost 2 bases to trimming and J lost 7 bases; unmatched junction nucleotides: 8. The CDR3 consists of 16 residues.

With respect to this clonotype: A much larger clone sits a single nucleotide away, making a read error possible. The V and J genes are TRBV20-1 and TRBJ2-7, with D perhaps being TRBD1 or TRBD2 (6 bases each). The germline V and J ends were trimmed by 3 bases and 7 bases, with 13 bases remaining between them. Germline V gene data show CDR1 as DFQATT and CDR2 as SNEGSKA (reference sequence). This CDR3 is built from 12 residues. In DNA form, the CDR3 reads TGCAGTGCTAGGTGGGGGGCGGATGAGCAGTACTTC. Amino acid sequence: CSARWGADEQYF.

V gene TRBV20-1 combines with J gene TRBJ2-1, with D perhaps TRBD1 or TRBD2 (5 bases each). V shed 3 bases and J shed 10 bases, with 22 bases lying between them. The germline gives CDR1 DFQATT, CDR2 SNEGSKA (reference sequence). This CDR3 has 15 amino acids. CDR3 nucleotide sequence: TGCAGTGCTAGTAAAAGGGCAGACAGCGGATACGAGCAGTTCTTC. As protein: CSASKRADSGYEQFF.

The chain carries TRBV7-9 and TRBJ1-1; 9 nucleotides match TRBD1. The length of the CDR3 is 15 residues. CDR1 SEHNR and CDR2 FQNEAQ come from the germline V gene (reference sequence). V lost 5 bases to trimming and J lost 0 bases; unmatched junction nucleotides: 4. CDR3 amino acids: CASSPDRGLNTEAFF. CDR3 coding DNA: TGTGCCAGCAGCCCGGACAGGGGCCTGAACACTGAAGCTTTCTTT.

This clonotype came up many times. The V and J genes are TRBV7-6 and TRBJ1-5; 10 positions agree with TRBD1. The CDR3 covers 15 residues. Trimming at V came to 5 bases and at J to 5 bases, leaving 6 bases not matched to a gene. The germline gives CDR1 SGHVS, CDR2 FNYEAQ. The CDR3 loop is CASSPGQGVYQPQHF. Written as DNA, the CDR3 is TGTGCCAGCAGCCCTGGACAGGGGGTATATCAGCCCCAGCATTTT. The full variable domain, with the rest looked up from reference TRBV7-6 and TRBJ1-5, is GAGVSQSPRYKVTKRGQDVALRCDPISGHVSLYWYRQALGQGPEFLTYFNYEAQQDKSGLPNDRFSAERPEGSISTLTIQRTEQRDSAMYRCASSPGQGVYQPQHFGDGTRLSIL.

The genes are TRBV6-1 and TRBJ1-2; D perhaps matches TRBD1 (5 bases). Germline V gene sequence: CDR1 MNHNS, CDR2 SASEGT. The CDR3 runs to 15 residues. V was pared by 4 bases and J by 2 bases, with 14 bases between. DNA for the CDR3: TGTGCCAGCAGTGCACGGGGCCGGGGGAACTATGGCTACACCTTC. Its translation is CASSARGRGNYGYTF.

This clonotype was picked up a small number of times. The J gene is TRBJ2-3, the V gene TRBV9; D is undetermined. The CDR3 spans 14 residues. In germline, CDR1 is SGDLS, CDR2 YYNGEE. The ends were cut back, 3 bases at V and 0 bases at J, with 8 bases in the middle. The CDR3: CASSAYASTDTQYF. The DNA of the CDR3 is TGTGCCAGCAGCGCCTATGCTAGCACAGATACGCAGTATTTT.

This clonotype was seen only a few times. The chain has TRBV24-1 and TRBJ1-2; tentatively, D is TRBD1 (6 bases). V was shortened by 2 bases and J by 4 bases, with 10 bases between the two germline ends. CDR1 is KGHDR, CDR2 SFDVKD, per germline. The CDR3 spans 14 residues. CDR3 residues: CATSDSGTIYGYTF. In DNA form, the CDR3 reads TGTGCCACCAGTGATTCCGGGACAATCTATGGCTACACCTTC.

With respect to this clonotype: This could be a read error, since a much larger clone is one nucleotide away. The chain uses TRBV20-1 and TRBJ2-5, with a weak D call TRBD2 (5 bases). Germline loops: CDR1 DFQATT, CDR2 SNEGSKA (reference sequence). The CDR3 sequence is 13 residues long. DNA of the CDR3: TGCGGTGCTAGCTTTGAGATTCAAGAGACCCAGTACTTC. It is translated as CGASFEIQETQYF.

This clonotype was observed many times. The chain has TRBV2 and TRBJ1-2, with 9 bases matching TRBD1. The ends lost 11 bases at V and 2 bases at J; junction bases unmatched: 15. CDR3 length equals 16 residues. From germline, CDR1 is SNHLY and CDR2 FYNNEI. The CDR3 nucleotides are TGTGCCGGCCTACCGGGACAGGGTGATAGCAACTATGGCTACACCTTC. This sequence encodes CAGLPGQGDSNYGYTF.

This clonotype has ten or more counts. This CDR3 is CASSPTPHRGPQETQYF. The CDR3 DNA sequence: TGTGCCAGCAGCCCCACACCCCACAGGGGGCCCCAAGAGACCCAGTACTTC. The V call is TRBV7-3, the J call TRBJ2-5; TRBD1 aligns across 9 bases. CDR1 and CDR2 (germline): SGHTA, FQGTGA. The CDR3 is 17 residues long. V shed 5 bases and J 1 base; nucleotides not matched to a gene: 11.

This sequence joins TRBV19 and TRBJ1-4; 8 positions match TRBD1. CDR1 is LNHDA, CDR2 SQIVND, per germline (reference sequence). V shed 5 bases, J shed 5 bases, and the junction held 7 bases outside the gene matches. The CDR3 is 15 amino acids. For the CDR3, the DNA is TGTGCCAGTAGTCCCCGACAGGGGAAGAATGAAAAACTGTTTTTT. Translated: CASSPRQGKNEKLFF.

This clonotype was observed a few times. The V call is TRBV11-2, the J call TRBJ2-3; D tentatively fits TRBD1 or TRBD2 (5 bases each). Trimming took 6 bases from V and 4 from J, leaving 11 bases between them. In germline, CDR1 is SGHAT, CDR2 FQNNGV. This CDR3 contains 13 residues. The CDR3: CASSPRGSDTQYF. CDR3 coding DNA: TGTGCCAGCAGTCCGAGGGGCTCAGATACGCAGTATTTT.

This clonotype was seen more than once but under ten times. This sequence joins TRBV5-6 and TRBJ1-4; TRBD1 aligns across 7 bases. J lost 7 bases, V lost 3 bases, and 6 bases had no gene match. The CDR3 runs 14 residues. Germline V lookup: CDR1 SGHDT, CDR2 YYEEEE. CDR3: CASSSQGQSEKLFF. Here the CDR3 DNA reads TGTGCCAGCAGCTCACAGGGGCAGTCTGAAAAACTGTTTTTT.

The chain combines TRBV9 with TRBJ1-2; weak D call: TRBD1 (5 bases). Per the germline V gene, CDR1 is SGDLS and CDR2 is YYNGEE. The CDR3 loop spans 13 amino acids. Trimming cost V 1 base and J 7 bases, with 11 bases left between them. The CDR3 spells CASSVQGQGGYTF. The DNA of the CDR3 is TGTGCCAGCAGCGTACAGGGTCAGGGTGGCTACACCTTC.

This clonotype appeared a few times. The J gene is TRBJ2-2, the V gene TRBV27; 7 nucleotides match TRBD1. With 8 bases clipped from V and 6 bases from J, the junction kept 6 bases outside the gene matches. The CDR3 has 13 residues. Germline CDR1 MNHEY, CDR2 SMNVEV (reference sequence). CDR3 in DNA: TGTGCCAGCCGACAGGGAATTGCCGGGGAGCTGTTTTTT. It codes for CASRQGIAGELFF.

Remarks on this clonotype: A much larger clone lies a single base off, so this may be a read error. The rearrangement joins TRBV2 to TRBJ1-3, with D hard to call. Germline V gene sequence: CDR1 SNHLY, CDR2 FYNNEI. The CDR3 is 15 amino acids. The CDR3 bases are TGTGCCAGCTATAGGACCCCAACCAAAGGAACCACCATATATTTT. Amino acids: CASYRTPTKGTTIYF.

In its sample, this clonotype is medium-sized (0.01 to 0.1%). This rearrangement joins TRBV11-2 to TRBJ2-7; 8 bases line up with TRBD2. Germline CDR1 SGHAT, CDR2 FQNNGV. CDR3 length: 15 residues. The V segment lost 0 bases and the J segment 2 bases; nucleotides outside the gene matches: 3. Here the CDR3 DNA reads TGTGCCAGCAGCTTAGAACTAGCGGTGACCTACGAGCAGTACTTC. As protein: CASSLELAVTYEQYF.

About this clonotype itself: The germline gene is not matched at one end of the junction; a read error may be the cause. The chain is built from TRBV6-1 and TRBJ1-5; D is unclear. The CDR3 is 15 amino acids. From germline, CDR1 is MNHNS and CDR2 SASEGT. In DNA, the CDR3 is TGTGCCAGCAGCTTGGAACGAGCGAGCAGTCAGCCCCAGCATTTT. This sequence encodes CASSLERASSQPQHF.

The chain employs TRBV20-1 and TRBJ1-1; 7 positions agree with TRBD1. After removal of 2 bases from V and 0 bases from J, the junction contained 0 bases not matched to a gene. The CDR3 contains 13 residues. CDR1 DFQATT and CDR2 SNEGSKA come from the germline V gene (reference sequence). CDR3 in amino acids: CSARTGVNTEAFF. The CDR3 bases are TGCAGTGCTAGAACAGGGGTGAACACTGAAGCTTTCTTT.

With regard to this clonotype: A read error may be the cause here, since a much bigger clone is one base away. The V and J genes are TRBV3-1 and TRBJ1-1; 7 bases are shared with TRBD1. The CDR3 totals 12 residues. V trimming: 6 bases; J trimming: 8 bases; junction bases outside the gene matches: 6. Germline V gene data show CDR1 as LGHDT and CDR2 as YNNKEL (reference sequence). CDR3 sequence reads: CASRQQTGEAFF. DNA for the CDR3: TGTGCCAGCAGACAACAGACAGGGGAAGCTTTCTTT. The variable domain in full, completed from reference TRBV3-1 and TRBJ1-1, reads DTAVSQTPKYLVTQMGNDKSIKCEQNLGHDTMYWYKQDSKKFLKIMFSYNNKELIINETVPNRFSPKSPDKAHLNLHINSLELGDSAVYFCASRQQTGEAFFGQGTRLTVV.

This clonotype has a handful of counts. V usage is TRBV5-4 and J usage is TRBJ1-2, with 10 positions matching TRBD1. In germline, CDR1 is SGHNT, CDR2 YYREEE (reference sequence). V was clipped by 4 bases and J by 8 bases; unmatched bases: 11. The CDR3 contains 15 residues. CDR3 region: CASSAPGTGVEGYTF. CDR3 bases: TGTGCCAGCAGCGCTCCCGGGACAGGGGTTGAGGGCTACACCTTC.